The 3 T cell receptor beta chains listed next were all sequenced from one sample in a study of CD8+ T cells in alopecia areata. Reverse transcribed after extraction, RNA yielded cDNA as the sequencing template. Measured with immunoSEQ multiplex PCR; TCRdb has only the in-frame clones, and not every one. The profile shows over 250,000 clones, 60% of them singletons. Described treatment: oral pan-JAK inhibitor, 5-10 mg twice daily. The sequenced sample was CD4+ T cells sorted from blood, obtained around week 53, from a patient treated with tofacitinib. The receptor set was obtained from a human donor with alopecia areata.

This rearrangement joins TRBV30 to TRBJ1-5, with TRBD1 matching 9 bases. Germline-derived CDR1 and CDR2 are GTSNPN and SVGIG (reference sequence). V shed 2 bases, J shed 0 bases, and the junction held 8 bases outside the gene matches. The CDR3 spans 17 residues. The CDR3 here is CAWSPIGTGYSNQPQHF. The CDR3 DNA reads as TGTGCCTGGAGTCCGATCGGGACAGGGTATAGCAATCAGCCCCAGCATTTT.

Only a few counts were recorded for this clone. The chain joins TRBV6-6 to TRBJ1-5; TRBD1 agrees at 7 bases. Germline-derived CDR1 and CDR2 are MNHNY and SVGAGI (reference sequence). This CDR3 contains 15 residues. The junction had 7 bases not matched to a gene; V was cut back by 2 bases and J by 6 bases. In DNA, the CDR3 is TGTGCCAGCAGTTACCCCGACAGGGAGGGTCAGCCCCAGCATTTT. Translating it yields CASSYPDREGQPQHF.

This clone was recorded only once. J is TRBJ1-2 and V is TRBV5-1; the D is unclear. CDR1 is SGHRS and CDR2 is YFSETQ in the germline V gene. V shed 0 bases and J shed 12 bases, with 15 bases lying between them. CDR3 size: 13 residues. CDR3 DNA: TGCGCCAGCAGCTTGGGTGGCCAGCCCCTGAACACCTTC. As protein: CASSLGGQPLNTF.